Here is one T cell receptor (beta chain) with its context. Its target is not known. This record comes from a study of CD8 T cells in ankylosing spondylitis. Points from the study as a whole: Reported data indicate significant enrichment of disease-linked clones within matched ankylosing spondylitis synovial fluid. There was a TCR beta motif, made of several highly homologous variants, that appeared characteristic of ankylosing spondylitis blood.

Using quantitative 5'-RACE with molecular barcodes, the authors made TCR beta libraries. TCRdb reanalysed the 5' RACE reads using MiXCR and keeps one entry per CDR3 protein. In the table there are about 450,000 distinct CDR3 sequences, roughly 26% of which are singletons. What was sequenced was blood, either unsorted or a sorted T cell fraction (not recorded which). The clonotype comes from a male donor with ankylosing spondylitis.

This chain's CDR3 is CASSPGTGVEQYF. The CDR3 DNA is TGTGCCAGCTCCCCCGGGACAGGGGTCGAGCAGTACTTC. The rearrangement joins TRBV18 to TRBJ2-7, with 10 bases that match TRBD1. Germline CDR1 KGHSH, CDR2 LQKENI. V dropped 6 bases and J dropped 6; count of bases not matched to a gene: 5. The CDR3 spans 13 residues.